This T cell receptor beta chain appears in the sequencing data of a study of CD8 T cells in Susac syndrome. Study context: The Susac syndrome patients were therapy-naive, on corticosteroids, or on intravenous immunoglobulin alone at blood draw.

Negative isolation was used for CD8+ and CD4+ T cells, and FACS enrichment was applied to TEMRA cells. After extraction with the RNeasy kit, roughly 0.45 to 1 ug of the RNA was reverse transcribed using random hexamers. A single record per CDR3 protein comes from TCRdb applying MiXCR to the immunoSEQ multiplex PCR reads. The sample records some 190,000 distinct CDR3 sequences, 94% being singletons. The CDR3 runs to 15 residues. The V end was cut by 3 bases, the J end by 10 bases, with 16 bases between. Germline V gives CDR1 LNHDA, CDR2 SQIVND (reference sequence). The chain couples TRBV19 to TRBJ1-6, with a weak D call TRBD1 (5 bases). The clonotype comes from a human donor with Susac syndrome. The sequenced sample consisted of CD4+ T cells from PBMCs. In DNA form, the CDR3 reads TGTGCCAGTAGTATCTCCTCCAGGGCGAACTCACCCCTCCACTTT. Protein: CASSISSRANSPLHF.